This T cell receptor (beta chain) was captured in a study of T cell responses to AZD1222 COVID-19 vaccine. Here immunoSEQ multiplex PCR was the method, and the copy in TCRdb shows in-frame clones only, minus some. This sample has about 160,000 clones; around nine tenths occur once, and the top ten carry about 3.2%. Second-dose timings of about 4 or about 12 weeks were pooled. Study results and limitations: Donors in the cohort were predominantly white British and more often female, and clonal diversity was possibly underestimated.

About this clone itself: The antigen remains unidentified.

The sequence came from an adult who received the AZD1222 COVID-19 vaccine. This specimen was peripheral blood, taken 28 days after the second AZD1222 dose.

The CDR3 DNA follows: TGTGCCACCAGCAGGGGAACTAGCGGGGAGACCCAGTACTTC. This gives the protein CATSRGTSGETQYF. The chain recombines TRBV15 with TRBJ2-5, with 9 bases identical to TRBD2. Germline V gene data show CDR1 as LNHNV and CDR2 as YYDKDF (reference sequence). J was trimmed by 5 bases and V by 3 bases; bases with no gene match: 4. The CDR3 runs 14 residues.